This T cell receptor beta chain was identified during a study of shared clonotypes between healthy human individuals. Sequencing used immunoSEQ multiplex PCR; TCRdb keeps in-frame clones, though not all of them. In the table there are 630,000 or so clones, 98% of which are singletons. Positively selected for CCR7, the CD45RO-negative cells used as naive CD8 cells excluded terminally differentiated effector memory CD45RA+ cells. The CDR3 consists of 13 residues. Trimming took 6 bases from V and 2 from J, leaving 8 bases between them. Looked up from germline, CDR1 is SEHNR and CDR2 is FQNEAQ (reference sequence).

Sequencing was performed on naive CD8+ T cells sorted from blood. The sequence came from a man younger than 45 in good health. The rearrangement links TRBV7-9 to TRBJ1-5; D gene ambiguous. CDR3 loop: CASSSTGNQPQHF. The DNA of the CDR3 is TGTGCCAGCAGTTCAACAGGCAATCAGCCCCAGCATTTT.